This T cell receptor beta chain was profiled in a study of blood T cell repertoires in COVID-19 (TCRdb year 2020). About the full investigation: The collaborator samples originated in the United States, Italy and Spain and spanned the acute and convalescent phases of COVID-19. The material from the prospective study consisted of cDNA or gDNA derived from T cells, B-cell-depleted T cells, or PBMCs. The dataset comprised deeply sampled blood TCRbeta repertoires from subjects exposed to, actively infected with, or recovered from COVID-19. A freely available public database, intended as a resource for researchers studying the immune response to SARS-CoV-2, is where the repertoires were released. Samples were obtained from the ongoing ImmuneRACE study (first 160 participants) and from 1,254 subjects provided by 6 global collaborators. A de-identified subject ID, COVID-19 status, age in years and sex were almost always included in the sample metadata. Where HLA class I and class II types were available, the types were taken from metadata supplied by the sample provider, not from assay-based typing.

Participants in the prospective study were aged roughly 18 to 100 years, lived in some 24 United States geographic areas, and enrolled through a virtual design. In the prospective study, cohorts were assigned on the basis of participant-reported clinical history obtained from a screening survey and a study questionnaire. For ImmuneRACE Cohort 3, a participant was defined as recovered based on two consecutive negative NP/OP PCR tests, clearance by a healthcare professional, or resolution of symptoms. In the prospective study, mobile phlebotomists collected whole blood, serum and a nasopharyngeal or oropharyngeal swab from each participant. Participants in the prospective study had the option to provide additional blood draws and questionnaires over a roughly 2-month period. Blood samples from the prospective study were shipped frozen or at room temperature prior to DNA extraction. Of note for this clone: Its antigen is currently not known. Base qualities were left out, and no much larger clone turns up one base away.

From the cysteine up to the phenylalanine, the CDR3 has a length of 13 residues. Just CDR3 DNA is preserved here, 39 bases in frame from base 1. Looking up the germline V gene (reference sequence) yields CDR1 LGHDT and CDR2 YNNKEL. V and J are truncated by 4 bases and 2 bases respectively, leaving an intervening sequence of 8 bases. TCRbeta CDR3 regions were amplified from genomic DNA using the immunoSEQ Assay, a bias-controlled multiplex PCR. Turning to the authors' computational methods: Nucleated cell counts per sample were estimated from amplification of reference gene primers within the assay. To quantify the absolute abundance of each unique TCRbeta CDR3 rearrangement, sequence reads were collapsed and filtered. For each sample, productive Simpson clonality was calculated by taking the square root of Simpson's diversity index across productive rearrangements. Not all clones reach the TCRdb copy of this immuneACCESS table, which keeps in-frame sequences only. Checked studies attribute under half of the gap to unresolved V genes and leave the rest unexplained. The V and J calls and the clone size are those of that table, but D and trimming were determined from the DNA. Recorded for this sample are 170,000 or so clones; about 85% of them occurred a single time. The ten largest clones add up to more than 5% of the sample.

Study-level results and caveats: The amount of clinical and demographic metadata varied by source and participant and was provided uncurated.

The sequence derives from a man aged 35-49 years who had recovered from COVID-19. The chain employs TRBV3-1 (or the pseudogene TRBV3-2) and TRBJ2-5, with no confident D gene call. The source material was PBMCs or T cells enriched from blood (not recorded which). The nucleotides read TGTGCCAGCAGCCGCCTAGTTCAAGAGACCCAGTACTTC. This translates into CASSRLVQETQYF.